One and the same sample provided the 10 T cell receptor beta chains below, sequenced in a study of persistence of HIV-infected CD4 T cells. Cells were stimulated with overlapping HIV-1 Gag 15-mer peptides. CD40L/CD69 double-negative CD45RO-high memory CD4+ T cells were collected. The immunoSEQ assay was version 4, run in survey mode. Profiled with immunoSEQ multiplex PCR; TCRdb holds only in-frame clones, not every one. The sample yields approximately 32,000 clones, roughly 82% seen once. What these receptors recognize is not known. Here the sequenced sample was CD4+ T cells sorted from PBMCs after approximately 19-hour stimulation, taken from a patient who received antiretroviral therapy. All receptors derive from an adult woman with HIV who was CMV-seropositive.

V gene TRBV19 combines with J gene TRBJ2-2; 7 bases align to TRBD1. The CDR3 extends over 16 amino acids. After removal of 7 bases from V and 5 bases from J, the junction contained 13 bases not matched to a gene. Germline V gene sequence: CDR1 LNHDA, CDR2 SQIVND (reference sequence). CDR3 loop: CASTLRQGTGTGELFF. The DNA of the CDR3 is TGTGCCAGTACTTTAAGACAGGGAACGGGTACCGGGGAGCTGTTTTTT.

J is TRBJ2-1 and V is TRBV7-3; D might be TRBD2 (5 bases). V lost 5 bases, J lost 12 bases, and 14 bases lay in between. CDR1 and CDR2 (germline): SGHTA, FQGTGA. The CDR3 length is 12 residues. The CDR3 sequence is CASSTRGGVQFF. As DNA, the CDR3 is TGTGCCAGCAGCACACGAGGAGGTGTGCAGTTCTTC.

This chain joins TRBV28 and TRBJ1-1; possible D gene TRBD1, 6 bases. Per germline, CDR1 MDHEN and CDR2 SYDVKM. V was shortened by 0 bases and J by 11 bases, with 10 bases between the two germline ends. The CDR3 has 12 amino acids. This CDR3 reads CASSLWGQGAFF. In nucleotides, the CDR3 is TGTGCCAGCAGTTTATGGGGCCAGGGGGCTTTCTTT.

This clone was detected only a few times. The chain carries TRBV9 and TRBJ2-1, with 8 bases identical to TRBD2. V was clipped by 3 bases and J by 8 bases; unmatched bases: 7. The CDR3 runs 14 residues. Germline V CDR1 and CDR2: SGDLS, YYNGEE. The CDR3 DNA is TGTGCCAGCAGCGACGGGACTAGTCTCGATGAGCAGTTCTTC. It encodes CASSDGTSLDEQFF. Full variable domain (missing parts from reference TRBV9 and TRBJ2-1): DSGVTQTPKHLITATGQRVTLRCSPRSGDLSVYWYQQSLDQGLQFLIQYYNGEERAKGNILERFSAQQFPDLHSELNLSSLELGDSALYFCASSDGTSLDEQFFGPGTRLTVL.

This chain connects TRBV6-5 to TRBJ1-1; 9 bases agree with TRBD1. V dropped 5 bases and J dropped 9; count of bases not matched to a gene: 4. The germline CDR1 and CDR2 sequences are MNHEY and SVGAGI. The CDR3 is made up of 12 amino acids. The DNA for the CDR3 is TGTGCCAGCAGTATAAACAGGGGGCAAGCTTTCTTT. Translated: CASSINRGQAFF.

This clone has only one observation. The genes are TRBV12-3 or TRBV12-4 and TRBJ2-1; D unclear. V was trimmed by 6 bases and J by 4 bases, leaving 7 bases between them. This CDR3 spans 12 amino acids. This CDR3 reads CASRWSYNEQFF. CDR3 in DNA: TGTGCCAGCAGATGGAGTTACAATGAGCAGTTCTTC.

The CDR3 nucleotides are TGTGCCAGTAGTATGGCTGACGCGGGGAGGACTGAAGCTTTCTTT. Translating it yields CASSMADAGRTEAFF. The V call is TRBV19, the J call TRBJ1-1, with D uncertain. V was pared by 3 bases and J by 5 bases, with 16 bases between. This CDR3 region has 15 residues. The germline V gene encodes CDR1 LNHDA and CDR2 SQIVND (reference sequence).

This chain connects TRBV7-3 to TRBJ1-1; D possibly corresponds to TRBD1 (6 bases). Trimming took 3 bases from V and 6 from J, leaving 11 bases between them. The CDR3 loop spans 13 amino acids. Germline V gene data show CDR1 as SGHTA and CDR2 as FQGTGA. CDR3 loop: CASSFSGGSEAFF. The CDR3 nucleotides are TGTGCCAGCAGCTTTTCCGGGGGCTCTGAAGCTTTCTTT. The full variable domain, its missing parts supplied by reference TRBV7-3 and TRBJ1-1, is GAGVSQTPSNKVTEKGKYVELRCDPISGHTALYWYRQSLGQGPEFLIYFQGTGAADDSGLPNDRFFAVRPEGSVSTLKIQRTERGDSAVYLCASSFSGGSEAFFGQGTRLTVV.

The chain uses TRBV6-1 and TRBJ2-6; 10 nucleotides match TRBD1. This CDR3 spans 19 amino acids. V gave up 4 bases and J gave up 0 bases; unmatched junction bases: 9. Germline V gene data show CDR1 as MNHNS and CDR2 as SASEGT. The CDR3 DNA is TGTGCCAGCAGTGGGTCGACAGGGGGCCTCACCTCTGGGGCCAACGTCCTGACTTTC. Translated: CASSGSTGGLTSGANVLTF.

The chain employs TRBV18 and TRBJ1-5; D is unresolved. The length of the CDR3 is 14 residues. Trimming left V 3 bases short and J 4 bases short, with 10 bases between. Germline V gene sequence: CDR1 KGHSH, CDR2 LQKENI. As DNA, the CDR3 is TGTGCCAGCTCACCCGGGTCAATTAATCAGCCCCAGCATTTT. Its translation is CASSPGSINQPQHF.